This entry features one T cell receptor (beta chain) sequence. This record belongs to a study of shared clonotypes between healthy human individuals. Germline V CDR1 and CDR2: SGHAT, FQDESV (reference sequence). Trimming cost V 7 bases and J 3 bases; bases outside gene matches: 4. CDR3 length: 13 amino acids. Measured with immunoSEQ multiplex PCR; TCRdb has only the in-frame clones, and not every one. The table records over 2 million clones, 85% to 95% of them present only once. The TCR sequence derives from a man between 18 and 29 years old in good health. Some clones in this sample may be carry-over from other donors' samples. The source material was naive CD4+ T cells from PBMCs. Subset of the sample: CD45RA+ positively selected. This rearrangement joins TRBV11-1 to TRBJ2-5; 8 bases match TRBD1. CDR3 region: CASTRDRKETQYF. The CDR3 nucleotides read TGTGCCAGCACCCGGGACAGGAAAGAGACCCAGTACTTC.